The 16 T cell receptor beta chains listed next were all sequenced from one sample in a study of naive and memory T cell subsets (dated by TCRdb to about 2017). Receptors were amplified or captured by UMI-ligation and nested PCR. The sequencing machine was an Illumina MiSeq. To cover both TRBC1 and TRBC2, the beta constant-region primer consisted of an equimolar mix of two oligonucleotides. The ligated cDNA went through four rounds of PCR with nested alpha and beta constant-region primers together with the SP2 primer. TCRdb applied fastp at Q25 and MiXCR to the public reads, then kept only in-frame beta chains. Each entry merges the rows of one CDR3 protein and shows their most common DNA and genes. The sample table shows tens of thousands of distinct CDR3 sequences, and 8.5% to 10% are seen once. About 20% of the sample rests with the top ten. The sequencing sample was made of central memory CD8+ T cells from blood. The meaning of the sample's cell subset or site label: central memory, CD45RA- CD27+. These receptors came from a human donor in good health.

The gene calls are TRBV24-1 and TRBJ2-3, with TRBD1 identical over 9 bases. The ends lost 11 bases at V and 5 bases at J; junction bases unmatched: 7. The CDR3 loop spans 13 amino acids. From germline, CDR1 is KGHDR and CDR2 SFDVKD. CDR3 protein: CAISTGGIDTQYF. CDR3 bases: TGTGCCATTTCGACAGGGGGGATAGATACGCAGTATTTT.

This clonotype was counted many times. This rearrangement joins TRBV28 to TRBJ2-1, with D possibly matching TRBD1 (5 bases). The CDR3 runs 15 residues. Trimming stripped 6 bases from V and 7 bases from J, with 19 bases between. CDR1 and CDR2 (germline): MDHEN, SYDVKM. CDR3 amino acids: CASSNDDRLSNEQFF. In DNA, the CDR3 is TGTGCCAGCAGCAACGATGACAGACTTAGTAATGAGCAGTTCTTC.

This clonotype was seen a few times. V is TRBV6-4 and J is TRBJ2-1; D is possibly TRBD2 (5 bases). This CDR3 spans 14 amino acids. CDR1 and CDR2 (germline): MRHNA, SNTAGT. Trimming shortened V by 2 bases and J by 0 bases, and 5 bases separated the two germline ends. CDR3 in amino acids: CASSDGSSYNEQFF. The CDR3 coding sequence is TGTGCCAGCAGTGACGGGAGCTCCTACAATGAGCAGTTCTTC.

The chain recombines TRBV10-2 with TRBJ2-3; no definite D call. This CDR3 contains 12 residues. With 4 bases removed from V and 6 bases from J, the gap between germline ends came to 8 bases. The germline CDR1 and CDR2 sequences are WSHSY and SAAADI. The CDR3 region is CASSVSLDTQYF. CDR3 nucleotide sequence: TGCGCCAGCAGTGTCTCGTTGGATACGCAGTATTTT.

The rearrangement links TRBV12-3 or TRBV12-4 to TRBJ2-1; D is undetermined. The V and J ends lost 3 bases and 6 bases respectively, with 3 bases between them. The CDR3 has 11 residues. CDR3 region: CASSLTNEQFF. CDR3 sequence (DNA): TGTGCCAGCAGTTTGACCAATGAGCAGTTCTTC.

A single count supports this clonotype. The gene calls are TRBV9 and TRBJ2-7; TRBD1 is a possible D gene (6 bases). The CDR3 contains 16 residues. V lost 0 bases to trimming and J lost 0 bases, with 13 bases between them. Looked up from germline, CDR1 is SGDLS and CDR2 is YYNGEE. For the CDR3, the DNA is TGTGCCAGCAGCGTAGATTTGGGACATTTCTCCTACGAGCAGTACTTC. Translated, it gives CASSVDLGHFSYEQYF.

This clonotype came up a few times. The chain is built from TRBV28 and TRBJ2-5, with 9 bases matching TRBD2. CDR3 length equals 17 residues. CDR1 is MDHEN, CDR2 SYDVKM, per germline. V lost 0 bases to trimming and J lost 3 bases; unmatched junction nucleotides: 8. This chain's CDR3 is CASSLWSSSGREETQYF. The CDR3 DNA reads TGTGCCAGCAGTTTATGGAGTAGTAGCGGGAGAGAAGAGACCCAGTACTTC.

V is TRBV5-5 and J is TRBJ1-6, with TRBD1 matching over 8 bases. The junction had 5 bases not matched to a gene; V was cut back by 0 bases and J by 9 bases. The CDR3 consists of 15 residues. Germline V lookup: CDR1 SGHKS, CDR2 YYEKEE (reference sequence). The CDR3 DNA is TGTGCCAGCAGCTTGGCAGACAGGGGATTTTCACCCCTCCACTTT. It translates to CASSLADRGFSPLHF.

This clonotype was seen many times. The gene calls are TRBV15 and TRBJ2-7, with D possibly called TRBD1 or TRBD2 (5 bases each). V was clipped by 0 bases and J by 4 bases, with 10 bases between them. This CDR3 has 14 amino acids. From germline, CDR1 is LNHNV and CDR2 YYDKDF (reference sequence). The CDR3 nucleotides are TGTGCCACCAGCAGAGATCTGGGGGAATACGAGCAGTACTTC. It is translated as CATSRDLGEYEQYF.

In its sample, this clonotype was seen many times. The chain uses TRBV29-1 and TRBJ1-1, with TRBD1 matching 7 bases. Germline lookup yields CDR1 SQVTM and CDR2 ANQGSEA. Losses at the gene ends were 6 bases for V and 1 base for J; bases not matched to a gene: 14. The CDR3 consists of 16 residues. The CDR3 reads CSVVEQGMGWNTEAFF. CDR3 coding DNA: TGCAGCGTGGTCGAACAGGGGATGGGGTGGAACACTGAAGCTTTCTTT.

In its sample, this clonotype was seen a few times. The gene calls are TRBV7-8 and TRBJ2-7, with 13 bases lining up with TRBD2. Germline V gene sequence: CDR1 SGHVS, CDR2 FQNEAQ. After removal of 6 bases from V and 0 bases from J, the junction contained 8 bases not matched to a gene. The CDR3 is 17 amino acids. The CDR3 is CASSGSGLAGASYEQYF. CDR3 in DNA: TGTGCCAGCAGTGGGAGCGGACTAGCGGGAGCCTCCTACGAGCAGTACTTC.

This clonotype was recorded a few times. This chain uses TRBV27 with TRBJ1-2; D call uncertain. CDR1 is MNHEY and CDR2 is SMNVEV in the germline V gene (reference sequence). This CDR3 has 13 residues. Trimming left V 4 bases short and J 4 bases short, with 10 bases between. CDR3 loop: CASSSSTAYGYTF. The DNA of the CDR3 is TGTGCCAGCAGTTCCAGCACGGCCTATGGCTACACCTTC.

This clonotype was counted a few times. The rearrangement joins TRBV19 to TRBJ2-7; 10 nucleotides line up with TRBD1. After removal of 4 bases from V and 3 bases from J, the junction contained 6 bases not matched to a gene. The CDR3 extends over 15 amino acids. CDR1 and CDR2 from the germline V gene are LNHDA and SQIVND (reference sequence). As DNA, the CDR3 is TGTGCCAGTAGTAACCGAGGACAGGGGGTCTACGAGCAGTACTTC. It specifies CASSNRGQGVYEQYF.

This clonotype came up many times. In DNA form, the CDR3 reads TGTGCCAGCAGTGCTCACGGACTAGCGGGGGCCAGGGCAGGTTACAATGAGCAGTTCTTC. The encoded protein is CASSAHGLAGARAGYNEQFF. The gene calls are TRBV25-1 and TRBJ2-1, with 13 bases identical to TRBD2. Germline loops: CDR1 MGHDK, CDR2 SYGVNS. The CDR3 covers 20 residues. The J segment lost 4 bases and the V segment lost 4 bases, leaving 16 bases of the junction unmatched.

The J gene is TRBJ2-3, the V gene TRBV6-2 or TRBV6-3; D may be TRBD2 (6 bases). The CDR3 contains 14 residues. Germline-derived CDR1 and CDR2 are MNHEY and SVGEGT. V shed 2 bases and J shed 2 bases, with 8 bases lying between them. The DNA for the CDR3 is TGTGCCAGCAGTTACGCGGGGAACACAGATACGCAGTATTTT. Translated: CASSYAGNTDTQYF.

This clonotype has a count of ten or more. V and J are TRBV7-9 and TRBJ2-7, with TRBD1 matching over 8 bases. CDR1 and CDR2 from the germline V gene are SEHNR and FQNEAQ (reference sequence). The junction had 7 bases not matched to a gene; V was cut back by 4 bases and J by 2 bases. This CDR3 comprises 15 residues. Here the CDR3 reads CASSSFDRGTYEQYF. For the CDR3, the DNA is TGTGCCAGCAGCTCCTTCGACAGGGGTACCTACGAGCAGTACTTC.